These T cell receptor beta chains were read from a single sample in a study of prognosis after radiotherapy for stage I lung cancer. A single record per CDR3 protein comes from TCRdb applying MiXCR to the multiplex PCR reads. The table lists some 30,000 distinct CDR3 sequences, 48% of them singletons. Sequenced material: PBMCs, taken before or after stereotactic body radiation therapy (not recorded which). All receptors derive from a donor aged 50 or older with non-small cell lung cancer. The CDR3 runs from the conserved cysteine through the conserved F or W. The D gene is left open where the match is weak. Some rows mark clone size as missing; the rest say once, few, many or name a class of expanded clone.

v_gene,d_gene,j_gene,abundance,CDR3aa,CDR3nt
TRBV9,NA,TRBJ2-3,NA,CASSVGQGTDTQYF,TGTGCCAGCAGCGTAGGTCAGGGCACAGATACGCAGTATTTT
TRBV5-1,NA,TRBJ2-2,many,CASRQGGELFF,TGCGCCAGCAGACAGGGCGGGGAGCTGTTTTTT
TRBV28,NA,TRBJ2-3,NA,CASSRGVRGTDTQYF,TGTGCCAGCAGCCGGGGTGTCCGTGGCACAGATACGCAGTATTTT
TRBV19,TRBD1,TRBJ2-1,NA,CASSLRGLGYNKHFF,TGTGCCAGTAGCCTCAGGGGGCTCGGATACAATAAGCATTTCTTC
TRBV28,TRBD2,TRBJ2-3,many,CASIASGTAVDTQYF,TGTGCCAGTATCGCTAGCGGGACGGCGGTAGATACGCAGTATTTT
TRBV7-8,TRBD1,TRBJ2-3,NA,CASSLTGTGVGDMQYF,TGTGCCAGCAGCTTAACCGGGACAGGGGTGGGGGATATGCAGTATTTT
TRBV9,TRBD2,TRBJ2-2,NA,CASIARTSGIVTGELFF,TGTGCCAGCATCGCGCGGACTAGCGGGATCGTCACCGGGGAGCTGTTTTTT
TRBV7-2,TRBD1,TRBJ2-7,many,CASSLMGQGTYEQYF,TGTGCCAGCAGCTTAATGGGACAGGGAACCTACGAGCAGTACTTC
TRBV9,NA,TRBJ2-2,NA,CASSAGWSRGSGELFF,TGTGCCAGCAGCGCGGGGTGGTCCCGGGGTAGCGGGGAGCTGTTTTTT
TRBV6-2/TRBV6-3,NA,TRBJ1-1,NA,CTSSPVSIQLAFF,TGTACCAGCAGTCCGGTGTCAATCCAGTTGGCTTTCTTT
TRBV30,TRBD1,TRBJ1-2,many,CAWSWTGGGYTF,TGTGCCTGGAGTTGGACAGGGGGCGGCTACACCTTC
TRBV5-1,TRBD1,TRBJ2-2,few,CASSLTTGGKTGELFF,TGCGCCAGCAGCTTGACCACAGGGGGGAAAACCGGGGAGCTGTTTTTT
TRBV9,NA,TRBJ2-6,NA,CASSGAQSGANVLTF,TGTGCCAGCAGCGGAGCTCAGTCTGGGGCCAACGTCCTGACTTTC
TRBV6-9,NA,TRBJ1-5,NA,CAGSYGGYQHQHF,TGTGCCGGCAGTTACGGGGGGTATCAGCACCAGCATTTT
TRBV3-1,NA,TRBJ2-3,many,CASSQDALYF,TGTGCCAGCAGCCAAGACGCTCTGTATTTT
TRBV20-1,NA,TRBJ2-3,NA,CSVSGRSVRYTITDTQYF,TGCAGTGTATCCGGGCGTAGCGTGAGGTACACTATCACAGATACGCAGTATTTT
TRBV7-2,TRBD2,TRBJ2-5,many,CASSISGSNLETQYF,TGTGCCAGCAGCATCAGCGGGAGTAATCTTGAGACCCAGTACTTC
TRBV7-2,NA,TRBJ2-2,NA,CASSRDTVSAGELFF,TGTGCCAGCAGCCGGGACACCGTCTCCGCCGGGGAGCTGTTTTTT
TRBV28,TRBD1,TRBJ1-2,many,CASRRLTGQGYTF,TGTGCCAGCAGGCGACTGACAGGGCAGGGCTACACCTTC
TRBV6-9,NA,TRBJ1-5,many,CASSSTPHQPQHF,TGTGCCAGCAGTTCTACCCCCCATCAGCCCCAGCATTTT
TRBV28,NA,TRBJ1-2,many,CASSLNSRGGAGGYTF,TGTGCCAGCAGTTTAAATTCGCGAGGGGGGGCTGGTGGCTACACCTTC
TRBV20-1,NA,TRBJ1-3,medium-sized,CSAKSQDSGNTIYF,TGCAGTGCTAAATCCCAGGACTCTGGAAACACCATATATTTT
TRBV19,TRBD1,TRBJ1-5,many,CASRPQGAAQPQHF,TGTGCCAGTCGCCCACAGGGGGCGGCTCAGCCCCAGCATTTT
TRBV5-1,NA,TRBJ2-3,NA,CASSPLSGSGTDTQYF,TGCGCCAGCAGCCCGCTATCTGGATCAGGGACAGATACGCAGTATTTT
TRBV7-2,NA,TRBJ1-1,NA,CASSTGEANTEAFF,TGTGCCAGCAGCACCGGGGAAGCGAACACTGAAGCTTTCTTT
TRBV6-2/TRBV6-3,TRBD2,TRBJ2-7,NA,CATQTGRGVYEQYF,TGTGCCACCCAAACGGGACGGGGGGTCTACGAGCAGTACTTC
TRBV27,NA,TRBJ2-7,medium-sized,CASSLSNNHEQYF,TGTGCCAGCAGTTTATCGAACAACCACGAGCAGTACTTC
TRBV5-4,TRBD2,TRBJ2-7,many,CASSSRTSGRALHEQYF,TGTGCCAGCAGCTCTAGGACTAGCGGGAGGGCTCTCCACGAGCAGTACTTC
TRBV7-7,NA,TRBJ1-2,many,CASSLVPRLDDLGCIHTF,TGTGCTAGCAGCTTAGTCCCCAGACTGGACGATTTAGGGTGTATCCACACCTTC
TRBV6-8,NA,TRBJ1-1,many,CASSYKERGPNTEAFF,TGTGCCAGCAGTTATAAGGAGAGGGGACCGAACACTGAAGCTTTCTTT
TRBV7-9,TRBD2,TRBJ2-7,many,CASSFGGSYEQYF,TGTGCCAGCAGCTTCGGGGGGTCCTACGAGCAGTACTTC
TRBV12-3/TRBV12-4,NA,TRBJ1-5,NA,CASSLGYTGNQPQHF,TGTGCCAGCAGTTTAGGGTACACTGGAAATCAGCCCCAGCATTTT
TRBV7-8,NA,TRBJ1-1,many,CASSLALGPGNTEAFF,TGTGCCAGCAGCTTAGCGCTGGGCCCGGGGAACACTGAAGCTTTCTTT
TRBV11-2,NA,TRBJ2-3,NA,CASSLEGGDTQYF,TGTGCCAGCAGCTTAGAGGGAGGCGATACGCAGTATTTT
TRBV29-1,TRBD2,TRBJ2-5,NA,CSGGGGDTQYF,TGCAGCGGGGGGGGGGGGGATACCCAGTACTTC
TRBV7-9,NA,TRBJ2-2,NA,CASSLRSAGSGGELFF,TGTGCCAGCAGCTTAAGGTCGGCAGGGTCTGGCGGGGAGCTGTTTTTT
TRBV11-2,NA,TRBJ1-6,medium-sized,CASSFSSTNNSPLHF,TGTGCCAGCAGCTTCAGTAGCACTAATAATTCACCCCTCCACTTT
TRBV6-1,TRBD1,TRBJ1-1,once,CASRSRQGAQTEAFF,TGTGCCAGCAGAAGCCGACAGGGGGCGCAAACTGAAGCTTTCTTT
TRBV6-1,NA,TRBJ2-1,medium-sized,CATGTASYNEQFF,TGTGCCACCGGGACTGCATCTTACAATGAGCAGTTCTTC
TRBV18,NA,TRBJ1-4,many,CASSPRILTVNEKLFF,TGTGCCAGCTCACCACGGATTTTGACGGTTAATGAAAAACTGTTTTTT
TRBV28,NA,TRBJ1-2,many,CASSQYRDGYTF,TGTGCCAGCAGCCAATACAGGGATGGCTACACCTTC
TRBV4-1,NA,TRBJ2-3,many,CASSLIGWDDTQYF,TGCGCCAGCAGCCTCATAGGTTGGGATGATACGCAGTATTTT
TRBV6-2/TRBV6-3,NA,TRBJ2-7,NA,CASSYLPGSLAEDYEQYF,TGTGCCAGCAGTTATTTACCCGGTTCCTTAGCGGAGGACTACGAGCAGTACTTC
TRBV3-2,NA,TRBJ2-2,NA,CASSQDHQKKKSGRHTGELFF,TGTGCCAGCAGCCAAGACCATCAGAAAAAAAAAAGCGGGAGACACACCGGGGAGCTGTTTTTT
TRBV7-6,NA,TRBJ1-2,NA,CASSFTGVDGHTF,TGTGCCAGCAGTTTTACGGGGGTGGATGGCCACACCTTC
TRBV11-2,NA,TRBJ2-1,medium-sized,CASSLGRASYNEQFF,TGTGCCAGCAGCTTAGGGAGGGCCTCCTACAATGAGCAGTTCTTC
TRBV4-1,TRBD2,TRBJ2-4,many,CASSQATSRGNIQYF,TGCGCCAGCAGCCAAGCGACTAGCCGGGGAAACATTCAGTACTTC
TRBV5-4,NA,TRBJ2-2,many,CASSGTKNTGELFF,TGTGCCAGCAGCGGGACAAAGAACACCGGGGAGCTGTTTTTT
TRBV2,NA,TRBJ2-1,many,CASSVEGQGANSYNEQFF,TGTGCCAGCAGTGTTGAGGGGCAGGGCGCTAATTCCTACAATGAGCAGTTCTTC